A selection of T cell receptor beta chains follows, all from one sample in a study of blood T cell repertoires in COVID-19. Measured with immunoSEQ multiplex PCR; TCRdb has only the in-frame clones, and not every one. Altogether roughly 20,000 clones are present, 86% being singletons, with the ten largest covering approximately 9.9%. Sequencing input: peripheral blood. The receptors stem from a human donor in a cohort sampled during active COVID-19. The CDR3 runs from the conserved cysteine through the conserved F or W. Each record gives: clone size, V gene, D gene, J gene, CDR3 protein, CDR3 DNA. A D gene is named only where the DNA matches it firmly. Not all rows give a size; the values are once, few, many and, for expanded clones, a class.

NA	TRBV18	TRBD1	TRBJ1-1	CASSTTGMNTEAFF	TGTGCCAGCTCAACGACAGGGATGAACACTGAAGCTTTCTTT
few	TRBV5-4	NA	TRBJ2-3	CASSLDLPSSTDTQYF	TGTGCCAGCAGCTTGGATCTCCCCTCTAGCACAGATACGCAGTATTTT
NA	TRBV18	TRBD2	TRBJ2-5	CASSPQDSGDRETQYF	TGTGCCAGCTCACCGCAAGACAGCGGGGACCGGGAGACCCAGTACTTC
NA	TRBV5-5	NA	TRBJ1-1	CASSLGSGLNTEAFF	TGTGCCAGCAGCTTGGGAAGCGGACTGAACACTGAAGCTTTCTTT
NA	TRBV15	TRBD2	TRBJ2-1	CATSIGTSSYNEQFF	TGTGCCACCAGCATAGGGACTAGCTCGTACAATGAGCAGTTCTTC
NA	TRBV5-5	NA	TRBJ1-5	CASSFTLRVDQPQHF	TGTGCCAGCAGCTTTACTCTCCGCGTCGATCAGCCCCAGCATTTT
NA	TRBV2	NA	TRBJ2-1	CASREDFFNEQFF	TGTGCCAGCAGAGAGGACTTCTTCAATGAGCAGTTCTTC
NA	TRBV27	NA	TRBJ2-7	CASSLDGGYYEQYF	TGTGCCAGCAGTTTAGATGGAGGGTACTACGAGCAGTACTTC
NA	TRBV2	TRBD1	TRBJ1-2	CASSEGDRVGYGYTF	TGTGCCAGCAGTGAAGGGGACAGGGTTGGCTATGGCTACACCTTC
NA	TRBV4-1	NA	TRBJ2-2	CASSQPLEHRGAVF	TGCGCCAGCAGCCAGCCCCTCGAACACCGGGGAGCTGTTTTT
NA	TRBV5-1	NA	TRBJ2-3	CASSWRPGADTQYF	TGCGCCAGCAGCTGGCGGCCAGGGGCAGATACGCAGTATTTT
once	TRBV5-8	TRBD1	TRBJ1-1	CASTRQGAINTEAFF	TGTGCCAGCACCCGACAGGGGGCCATAAACACTGAAGCTTTCTTT
NA	TRBV10-3	TRBD1	TRBJ1-5	CAISERTGTGLNQPQHF	TGTGCCATCAGTGAGAGAACCGGGACAGGGTTGAATCAGCCCCAGCATTTT
NA	TRBV9	TRBD2	TRBJ2-3	CASSVEVAGLRDTQYF	TGTGCCAGCAGCGTAGAGGTAGCGGGATTGAGAGATACGCAGTATTTT
NA	TRBV24-1	TRBD2	TRBJ2-1	CATSDTGRVTSGGHYNEQFF	TGTGCCACCAGTGACACAGGGAGGGTGACTAGCGGGGGACACTACAATGAGCAGTTCTTC
few	TRBV19	TRBD1	TRBJ2-7	CASSISGTGIHEQYF	TGTGCCAGTAGTATATCGGGGACAGGGATCCACGAGCAGTACTTC
few	TRBV4-1	TRBD2	TRBJ2-7	CASSHQGLAFSYEQYF	TGCGCCAGCAGCCACCAGGGACTAGCGTTCTCCTACGAGCAGTACTTC
NA	TRBV27	NA	TRBJ1-2	CASSSIENRSYGYTF	TGTGCCAGCAGTTCGATCGAGAACAGGTCCTATGGCTACACCTTC
NA	TRBV19	NA	TRBJ2-5	CASSIELLSYNGDMAETQYF	TGTGCCAGTAGTATCGAGTTATTAAGTTACAACGGGGACATGGCAGAGACCCAGTACTTC
NA	TRBV28	NA	TRBJ1-2	CASSLLTAVYYGYTF	TGTGCCAGCAGTTTATTGACAGCTGTATACTATGGCTACACCTTC
NA	TRBV5-6	NA	TRBJ2-7	CASSIGEVSSYEQYF	TGTGCCAGCAGCATAGGGGAGGTGAGCTCCTACGAGCAGTACTTC
NA	TRBV27	TRBD2	TRBJ2-1	CASNLKPGLAGVEQFF	TGTGCCAGCAATCTAAAACCGGGACTAGCGGGAGTTGAGCAGTTCTTC
NA	TRBV12-3/TRBV12-4	NA	TRBJ1-6	CASSLGDYSPLHF	TGTGCCAGCAGTTTAGGCGACTATTCACCCCTCCACTTT
NA	TRBV10-3	TRBD1	TRBJ1-6	CAISDRAGNSPLHF	TGTGCCATTTCGGACAGGGCAGGGAATTCACCCCTCCACTTT
NA	TRBV18	TRBD2	TRBJ2-5	CASSPKRGETQYF	TGTGCCAGCTCACCTAAGCGGGGAGAGACCCAGTACTTC
NA	TRBV4-1	NA	TRBJ2-1	CASSPGLVAYNEQFF	TGCGCCAGCAGCCCAGGTTTGGTTGCCTACAATGAGCAGTTCTTC